This is a list of T cell receptor beta chains from one sample in a study of CXCR3-negative and CXCR3-positive naive CD8 T cells. TCRdb reprocessed the 5' RACE reads; each CDR3 protein has one entry and no DNA is given. There are tens of thousands of distinct CDR3 sequences in the sample, with 0.62% held by the top ten. Sequencing input: naive CXCR3+ CD8+ T cells from blood. These receptors were taken from a human donor in good health. Some clones in this sample may be carry-over from other donors' samples. Both conserved end residues are part of each CDR3.

>TRBJ2-3|TRBV12-3/TRBV12-4
CASTPWGGRTDTQYF
>TRBJ2-7|TRBV28
CASSLLSQWDEQYF
>TRBJ2-2|TRBV12-3/TRBV12-4
CASTSSFTGKYPNTGELFF
>TRBJ2-1|TRBV20-1
CSAEDRGHFNEQFF
>TRBJ2-1|TRBV6-4
CASSDSTGGYNEQFF
>TRBJ2-1|TRBV29-1
CSVAGLASYNEQFF
>TRBJ2-7|TRBV28
CASSFGAGPYEQYF
>TRBJ2-2|TRBV28
CASKPFLAAITGELFF
>TRBJ2-5|TRBV7-9
CASSSNDRGLWEETQYF
>TRBJ2-1|TRBV19
CASTASGGPYSYNEQFF
>TRBJ2-7|TRBV14
CASSQLGRNYEQYF
>TRBJ2-2|TRBV7-9
CASSPDRAANTGELFF
>TRBJ2-5|TRBV29-1
CSVETDRVLGETQYF
>TRBJ2-2|TRBV7-7
CASSPPGAGELFF
>TRBJ2-1|TRBV25-1
CASSPTGIGEQFF
>TRBJ2-2|TRBV5-1
CASSFGGELFF
>TRBJ2-1|TRBV20-1
CSAPSVTSYNEQFF
>TRBJ2-1|TRBV29-1
CSVDGGSWGEQFF
>TRBJ1-5|TRBV21-1
CASSPGIRAFQPQHF
>TRBJ2-2|TRBV6-5
CASSDLPIGRLSTGELFF
>TRBJ2-2|TRBV12-3/TRBV12-4
CASSRDTYTGELFF
>TRBJ2-7|TRBV4-1
CASSQTSQHEQYF
>TRBJ2-5|TRBV15
CATSRSGAETQYF
>TRBJ2-6|TRBV27
CASSLLVSGANVLTF
>TRBJ2-1|TRBV13
CASSPRGGGAGEQFF
>TRBJ2-1|TRBV7-9
CASSPPWDSYNEQFF
>TRBJ2-7|TRBV27
CASSIQGSDEQYF
>TRBJ2-3|TRBV20-1
CSARDGDFLTDTQYF
>TRBJ2-3|TRBV7-2
CASSARPGQGIGTQYF
>TRBJ2-1|TRBV15
CATSRDGDLMDEQFF
>TRBJ2-5|TRBV7-9
CASSLGQESETQYF
>TRBJ2-7|TRBV7-9
CASSWTTRPYEQYF
>TRBJ2-7|TRBV7-9
CASSPIYEQYF
>TRBJ2-1|TRBV6-5
CASSYFASGSNEQFF
>TRBJ1-2|TRBV29-1
CSGFLPGNYGYTF
>TRBJ1-1|TRBV30
CAWTPRGSPEAFF
>TRBJ2-3|TRBV7-6
CASSLFGQPSTDTQYF
>TRBJ2-7|TRBV7-6
CASSFARDGSYEQYF
>TRBJ2-7|TRBV30
CAWAATYEQYF
>TRBJ2-7|TRBV7-8
CASSTPSYEQYF
>TRBJ2-7|TRBV6-2/TRBV6-3
CASSSNRGGSYELYF
>TRBJ2-1|TRBV5-1
CASSPPRLAGGSEQFF
>TRBJ2-1|TRBV6-1
CASSEYPRGSSYNEQFF
>TRBJ2-7|TRBV9
CASSGPSTGIYEQYF
>TRBJ2-1|TRBV2
CAIRVANNEQFF
>TRBJ2-1|TRBV2
CASSRTGGQNDEQFF
>TRBJ2-3|TRBV5-4
CASSLVRITSSTDTQYF
>TRBJ2-7|TRBV21-1
CASSKNPREGSEQYF
>TRBJ2-1|TRBV29-1
CSVLGLYNEQFF
>TRBJ2-7|TRBV29-1
CSVEVVGTYEQYF
>TRBJ2-1|TRBV7-2
CASSSHGGPGNEQFF
>TRBJ2-7|TRBV28
CASSFQVRPYEQYF